The entry below gives a single T cell receptor beta chain sequence along with its context. Blood got drawn at baseline, again on cycle 4 day 1, and then on cycle 7 day 1. The data were taken from a study of OX40 agonist ivuxolimab in advanced cancers. The assay was immunoSEQ multiplex PCR, and TCRdb's table has in-frame clones only and misses some. The table shows approximately 77,000 clones, with about 90% occurring only once. The V segment lost 3 bases and the J segment 3 bases; nucleotides outside the gene matches: 8. The germline V gene encodes CDR1 ENHRY and CDR2 SYGVKD. CDR3 length: 16 amino acids.

The chain carries TRBV10-3 and TRBJ2-7, with 10 nucleotides matching TRBD2. The specimen comprised CD4+ or CD8+ T cells sorted from blood, sampled in a trial of the OX40 agonist ivuxolimab. This receptor was obtained from an adult with an advanced solid tumor such as melanoma, head and neck, liver or kidney cancer. Here the CDR3 reads CAISDASGSPNYEQYF. The CDR3 DNA reads as TGTGCCATCAGTGATGCTAGCGGGAGCCCAAACTACGAGCAGTACTTC.